Given below is one T cell receptor (beta chain) in context. Its antigen is undetermined. Then a second PCR, running about 6 to 12 cycles, was carried out with a sample-barcoded 5' primer and a J-beta primer mix. One entry per CDR3 protein results from TCRdb running MiXCR on the 5' RACE reads. The data contain approximately 760,000 distinct CDR3 sequences, around 25% of them singletons. The CDR3 length is 15 residues. The germline CDR1 and CDR2 sequences are LGHDT and YNNKEL (reference sequence). V lost 3 bases and J 3 bases, leaving 13 bases between the germline ends. This sample was included in a study of blood T cells in healthy people across ages. The study's findings and limits: Naive T cell percentage by flow cytometry tracked strongly with beta diversity.

The data also belong to a second study, concerning T cells of mothers and their children. That source adds: Amplification in the second PCR used the M1S primer, which added sample barcodes and 2-4 random nucleotides.

Sequencing used blood. J is TRBJ2-3 and V is TRBV3-1, with D uncertain. This clonotype originated in a boy younger than 18 in good health. CDR3 nucleotides: TGTGCCAGCAGCCATAATCATCTAGGTACAGATACGCAGTATTTT. Amino acid sequence: CASSHNHLGTDTQYF.